This TCR beta chain was captured by sequencing in a study of T cells in tuberculosis. This clone was detected once. As yet, its antigen is unknown. Time point noted: new active TB diagnosis, blood taken before or within 7 days of starting treatment. Per germline, CDR1 MGHRA and CDR2 YSYEKL. V shed 3 bases and J 5 bases; nucleotides not matched to a gene: 8. This CDR3 has 16 residues. Notes on the study in general: The TCR-beta difference was not significant; alpha differences partly reflected length.

Using immunoSEQ multiplex PCR, the repertoire was profiled, and TCRdb retains in-frame clones only, with some absent. This table holds around 30,000 clones, about 82% found once. This chain joins TRBV4-1 and TRBJ2-2, with TRBD1 identical over 8 bases. Sample: PBMCs, taken at tuberculosis diagnosis. The receptor's source is an adult with tuberculosis. CDR3 in DNA: TGCGCCAGCAGCCATTCCGGACAGGGCGGGACCGGGGAGCTGTTTTTT. The encoded protein is CASSHSGQGGTGELFF.